This T cell receptor beta chain was captured by sequencing in a study of beta chain features in type 1 diabetes. With 6 bases removed from V and 3 bases from J, the gap between germline ends came to 8 bases. Germline values: CDR1 MNHEY, CDR2 SVGAGI. The CDR3 consists of 13 residues. Points from the study as a whole: Fewer junction insertions and more nucleotide deletions appeared in type 1 diabetes patients.

As concerns this clone: Its specificity is not known.

All of the isolated RNA was reverse transcribed, so expressed TCRB transcripts were sequenced. Approximately 3.5 million reads was the average for naive, central memory and regulatory T cell samples. Profiling relied on immunoSEQ multiplex PCR, and the TCRdb table lists in-frame clones only, not all of them. The sample consists of fewer than 650,000 clones, 15% to 18% of them appearing once. Sequenced: naive CD4+ T cells from blood. This sequence was found in a man between 18 and 29 years old in good health. The rearrangement links TRBV6-5 to TRBJ1-4, with a possible D match to TRBD1 (6 bases). CDR3: CASRDRSNEKLFF. For the CDR3, the DNA is TGTGCCAGCAGGGACAGATCTAATGAAAAACTGTTTTTT.